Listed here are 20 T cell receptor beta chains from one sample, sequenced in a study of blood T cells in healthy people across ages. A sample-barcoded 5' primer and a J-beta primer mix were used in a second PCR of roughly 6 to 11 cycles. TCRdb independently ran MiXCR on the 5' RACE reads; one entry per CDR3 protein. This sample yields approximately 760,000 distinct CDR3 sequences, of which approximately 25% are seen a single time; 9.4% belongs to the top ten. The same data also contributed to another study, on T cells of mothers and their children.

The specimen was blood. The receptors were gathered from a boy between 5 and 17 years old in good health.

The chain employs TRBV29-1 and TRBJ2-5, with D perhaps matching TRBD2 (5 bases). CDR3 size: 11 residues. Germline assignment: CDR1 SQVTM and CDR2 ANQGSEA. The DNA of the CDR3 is TGCCTACTCGGCAGCCCCTGGGAGCAGTACTTC. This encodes CLLGSPWEQYF.

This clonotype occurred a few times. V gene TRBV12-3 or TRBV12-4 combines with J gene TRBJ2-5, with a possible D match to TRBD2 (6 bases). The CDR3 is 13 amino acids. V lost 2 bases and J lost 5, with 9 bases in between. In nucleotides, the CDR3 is TGTGCCAGCAGTTTATTCCTAGCGGAGACCCAGTACTTC. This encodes CASSLFLAETQYF.

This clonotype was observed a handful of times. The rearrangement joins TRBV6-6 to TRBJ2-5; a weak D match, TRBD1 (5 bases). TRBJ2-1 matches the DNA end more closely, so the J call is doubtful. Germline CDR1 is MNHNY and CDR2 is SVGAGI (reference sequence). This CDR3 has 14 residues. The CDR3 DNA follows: TGTGCCAGCAGTTACGAGACAGCGTACAATGAGCAGTTCTTC. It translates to CASSYETAYNEQFF.

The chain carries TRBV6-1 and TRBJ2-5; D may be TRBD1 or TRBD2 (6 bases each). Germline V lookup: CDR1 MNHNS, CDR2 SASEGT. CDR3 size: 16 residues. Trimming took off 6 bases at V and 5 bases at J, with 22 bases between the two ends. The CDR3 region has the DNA TGTGCCAGCAGCCCCAACATCGGCACAGGGAGGGAGACCCAGTACTTC. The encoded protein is CASSPNIGTGRETQYF.

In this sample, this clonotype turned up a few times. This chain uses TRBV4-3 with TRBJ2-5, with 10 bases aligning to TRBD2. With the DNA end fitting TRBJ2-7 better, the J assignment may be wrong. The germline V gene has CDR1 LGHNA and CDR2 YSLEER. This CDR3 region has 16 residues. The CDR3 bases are TGCGCCAGCAGCCAAGATCGTGCTAGCGGGGGCATCGAGCAGTACTTC. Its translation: CASSQDRASGGIEQYF.

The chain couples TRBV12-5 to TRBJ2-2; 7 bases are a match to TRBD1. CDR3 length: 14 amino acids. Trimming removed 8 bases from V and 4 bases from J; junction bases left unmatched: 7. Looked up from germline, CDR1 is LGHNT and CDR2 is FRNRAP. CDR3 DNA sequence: TGTGCTAGTCGAGACAGGGATATCACCGGGGAGCTGTTTTTT. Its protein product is CASRDRDITGELFF.

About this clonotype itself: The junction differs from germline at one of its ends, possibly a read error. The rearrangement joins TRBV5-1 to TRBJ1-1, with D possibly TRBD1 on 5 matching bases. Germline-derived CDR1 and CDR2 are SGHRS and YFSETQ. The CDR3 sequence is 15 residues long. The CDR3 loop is CASSWGAGMNTEAFF. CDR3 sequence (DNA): TGCGCTAGCAGCTGGGGCGCGGGTATGAACACTGAAGCTTTCTTT.

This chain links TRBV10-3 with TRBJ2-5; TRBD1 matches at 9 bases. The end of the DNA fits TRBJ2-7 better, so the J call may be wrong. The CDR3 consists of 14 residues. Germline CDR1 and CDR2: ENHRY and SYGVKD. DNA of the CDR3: TGTGCCATCAGCGACAGGGGGAGTTCCGACGAGCAGTACTTC. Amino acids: CAISDRGSSDEQYF.

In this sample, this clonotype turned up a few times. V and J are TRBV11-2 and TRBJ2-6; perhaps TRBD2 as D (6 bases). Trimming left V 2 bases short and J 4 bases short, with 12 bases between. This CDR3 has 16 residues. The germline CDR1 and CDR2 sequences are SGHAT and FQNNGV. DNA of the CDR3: TGTGCCAGCAGCTTATCTGCGGGATCCGGGGCCAACGTCCTGACTTTC. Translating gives CASSLSAGSGANVLTF.

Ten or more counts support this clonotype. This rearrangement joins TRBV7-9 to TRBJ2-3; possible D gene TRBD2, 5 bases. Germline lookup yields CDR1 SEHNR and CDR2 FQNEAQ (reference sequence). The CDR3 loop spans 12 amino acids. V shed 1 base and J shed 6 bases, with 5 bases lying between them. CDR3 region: CASSLGEDTQYF. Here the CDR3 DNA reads TGTGCCAGCAGCTTAGGGGAGGATACGCAGTATTTT.

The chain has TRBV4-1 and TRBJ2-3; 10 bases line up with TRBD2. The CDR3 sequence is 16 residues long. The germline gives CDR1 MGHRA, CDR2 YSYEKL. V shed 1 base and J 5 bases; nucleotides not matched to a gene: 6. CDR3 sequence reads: CASSQASGRAKDTQYF. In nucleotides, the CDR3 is TGCGCCAGCAGCCAAGCAAGCGGGAGGGCCAAAGATACGCAGTATTTT.

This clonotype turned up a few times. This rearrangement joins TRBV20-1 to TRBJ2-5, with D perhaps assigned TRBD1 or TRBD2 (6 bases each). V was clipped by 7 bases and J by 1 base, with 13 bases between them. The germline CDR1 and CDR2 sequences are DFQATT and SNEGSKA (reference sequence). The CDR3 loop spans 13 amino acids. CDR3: CSGSRGPQETQYF. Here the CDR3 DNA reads TGCAGTGGATCCCGGGGGCCCCAAGAGACCCAGTACTTC.

The DNA of the CDR3 is TGTGCCAGCAGCGTGGATTCGTGGGGACAGGCATCTCCTCAGTACTTC. As protein: CASSVDSWGQASPQYF. The J gene is TRBJ2-4, the V gene TRBV9, with 8 bases that match TRBD1. The CDR3 is 16 residues long. Looked up from germline, CDR1 is SGDLS and CDR2 is YYNGEE. The J segment lost 12 bases and the V segment lost 2 bases, leaving 16 bases of the junction unmatched.

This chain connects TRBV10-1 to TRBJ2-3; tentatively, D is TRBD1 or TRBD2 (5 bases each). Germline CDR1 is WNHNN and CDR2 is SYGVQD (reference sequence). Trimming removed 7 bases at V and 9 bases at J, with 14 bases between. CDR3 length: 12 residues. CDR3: CASNGDDRTQYF. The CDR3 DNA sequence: TGCGCCAGCAACGGGGACGACCGAACGCAGTATTTT.

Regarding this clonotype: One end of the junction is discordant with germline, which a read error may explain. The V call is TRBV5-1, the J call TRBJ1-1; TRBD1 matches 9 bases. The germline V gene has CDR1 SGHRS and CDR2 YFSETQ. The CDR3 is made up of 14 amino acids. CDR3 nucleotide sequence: TGTGCCAGCAGCTGGGGACAGGGCAACACTGAAGCTTTCTTT. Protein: CASSWGQGNTEAFF.

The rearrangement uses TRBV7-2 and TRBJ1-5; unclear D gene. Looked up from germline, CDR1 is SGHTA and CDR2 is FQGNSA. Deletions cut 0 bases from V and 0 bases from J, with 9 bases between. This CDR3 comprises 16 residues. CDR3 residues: CASSLAPVYSNQPQHF. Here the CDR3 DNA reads TGTGCCAGCAGCTTAGCGCCGGTTTATAGCAATCAGCCCCAGCATTTT.

DNA for the CDR3: TGTGCCAGTAGTATGAGTAGGGGGCTCTACAATGAGCAGTTCTTC. Translating it yields CASSMSRGLYNEQFF. This chain uses TRBV19 with TRBJ2-1, with 7 bases that match TRBD1. The germline CDR1 and CDR2 sequences are LNHDA and SQIVND (reference sequence). CDR3 length equals 15 residues. J was trimmed by 3 bases and V by 3 bases; bases with no gene match: 5.

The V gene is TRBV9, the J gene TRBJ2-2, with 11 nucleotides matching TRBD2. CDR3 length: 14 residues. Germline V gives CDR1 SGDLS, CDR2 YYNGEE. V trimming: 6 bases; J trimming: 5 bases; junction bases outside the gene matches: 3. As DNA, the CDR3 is TGTGCCAGCAACCCTAGCGGGAGGACCGGGGAGCTGTTTTTT. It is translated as CASNPSGRTGELFF.

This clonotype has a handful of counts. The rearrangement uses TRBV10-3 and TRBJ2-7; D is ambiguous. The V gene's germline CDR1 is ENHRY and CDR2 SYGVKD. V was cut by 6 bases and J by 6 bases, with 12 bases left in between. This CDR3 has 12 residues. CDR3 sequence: CAISTQTFEQYF. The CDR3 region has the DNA TGTGCCATCAGCACCCAGACCTTCGAGCAGTACTTC.

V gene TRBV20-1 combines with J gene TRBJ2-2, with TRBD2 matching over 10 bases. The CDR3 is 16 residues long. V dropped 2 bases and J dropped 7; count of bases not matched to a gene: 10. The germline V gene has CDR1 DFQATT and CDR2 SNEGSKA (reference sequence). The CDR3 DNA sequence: TGCAGTGCTAGATCCCCTAGCGGGGGTAAAGGCGGGGAGCTGTTTTTT. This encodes CSARSPSGGKGGELFF.